This passage covers 18 T cell receptor beta chains from one sample sequenced in a study of CD8 T cells in ankylosing spondylitis. Study-level findings and limits: Among TCR beta sequences, a motif of about 8 highly homologous variants appeared characteristic of ankylosing spondylitis blood.

What these receptors recognize is not known. TCRdb re-called the 5' RACE reads through MiXCR, storing one row per CDR3 protein. This sample has fewer than 550,000 distinct CDR3 sequences, with about 5.4% found just once. Sequencing used blood, either unsorted or a sorted T cell fraction (not recorded which). Receptor source: a male donor with ankylosing spondylitis.

This clonotype was observed many times. The rearrangement uses TRBV28 and TRBJ1-3; 8 positions match TRBD1. With V trimmed by 7 bases and J by 1 base, 6 bases remained unmatched. This CDR3 is built from 15 residues. CDR1 and CDR2 from the germline V gene are MDHEN and SYDVKM. The DNA of the CDR3 is TGTGCCAGCAACCCAGGGGGCTGGTCTGGAAACACCATATATTTT. The encoded protein is CASNPGGWSGNTIYF.

This clonotype was seen at least ten times. J is TRBJ2-6 and V is TRBV20-1; D gene unclear. Looked up from germline, CDR1 is DFQATT and CDR2 is SNEGSKA (reference sequence). CDR3 length equals 14 residues. The V end was cut by 5 bases, the J end by 4 bases, with 12 bases between. CDR3 sequence reads: CSAETASGANVLTF. For the CDR3, the DNA is TGCAGTGCTGAAACCGCGTCCGGGGCCAACGTCCTGACTTTC.

There are many counts of this clonotype. The V gene is TRBV20-1, the J gene TRBJ2-1, with a possible D match to TRBD2 (5 bases). CDR1 DFQATT and CDR2 SNEGSKA come from the germline V gene (reference sequence). The V end lost 1 base, the J end lost 15 bases, and 16 bases lay between the germline ends. The CDR3 consists of 12 residues. The CDR3 is CSARALSRDRFF. The CDR3 nucleotides are TGCAGTGCTAGAGCCCTATCGAGGGATCGGTTCTTC.

At least ten counts were recorded for this clonotype. The gene calls are TRBV24-1 and TRBJ2-7, with D possibly matching TRBD1 (6 bases). Trimming shortened V by 4 bases and J by 6 bases, and 12 bases separated the two germline ends. The CDR3 runs 13 residues. CDR1 and CDR2 (germline): KGHDR, SFDVKD. The CDR3 bases are TGTGCCACCAGTGACCAAGGGGGTGTCGAGCAGTACTTC. Its translation is CATSDQGGVEQYF.

This clonotype was seen ten or more times. The chain couples TRBV10-3 to TRBJ2-7, with TRBD2 as a possible D gene (6 bases). Germline V gene lookup returns CDR1 ENHRY and CDR2 SYGVKD. Trimming left V 0 bases short and J 6 bases short, with 9 bases between. The CDR3 is 13 residues long. Written as DNA, the CDR3 is TGTGCCATCAGTGAGTCAGCGGGTGGCGAGCAGTACTTC. It translates to CAISESAGGEQYF.

This clonotype was detected ten times or more. The chain has TRBV28 and TRBJ2-5; tentatively, D is TRBD2 (5 bases). CDR3 length: 15 amino acids. Germline V gives CDR1 MDHEN, CDR2 SYDVKM. With 6 bases removed from V and 5 bases from J, the gap between germline ends came to 19 bases. For the CDR3, the DNA is TGTGCCAGCAGACCCTCGACCTGGGAGAGGGAGACCCAGTACTTC. As protein: CASRPSTWERETQYF.

This clonotype appeared many times. This chain uses TRBV10-3 with TRBJ1-1; 9 nucleotides match TRBD1. CDR1 and CDR2 from the germline V gene are ENHRY and SYGVKD. The CDR3 totals 14 residues. V shed 3 bases, J shed 4 bases, and the junction held 3 bases outside the gene matches. The CDR3 loop is CAISEPGQGTEAFF. As DNA, the CDR3 is TGTGCCATCAGTGAACCGGGACAGGGCACTGAAGCTTTCTTT.

This clonotype was observed many times. The chain combines TRBV7-9 with TRBJ1-1; D is uncertain. The V end lost 0 bases, the J end lost 1 base, and 3 bases lay between the germline ends. CDR1 is SEHNR, CDR2 FQNEAQ, per germline (reference sequence). The CDR3 loop spans 13 amino acids. The CDR3: CASSLAKNTEAFF. In nucleotides, the CDR3 is TGTGCCAGCAGCTTAGCTAAGAACACTGAAGCTTTCTTT.

V is TRBV12-3 or TRBV12-4 and J is TRBJ2-7; weak D call: TRBD1 (6 bases). The germline V and J ends were trimmed by 8 bases and 2 bases, with 28 bases remaining between them. The CDR3 covers 18 residues. In DNA form, the CDR3 reads TGTGCCAGCTCCCTACAGGGCAGGGGTATGACTATTGCCTACGAGCAGTACTTC. Its translation: CASSLQGRGMTIAYEQYF.

This clonotype occurred many times. V is TRBV5-1 and J is TRBJ2-1, with D maybe TRBD1 (6 bases). The V end lost 6 bases, the J end lost 10 bases, and 14 bases lay between the germline ends. The germline CDR1 and CDR2 sequences are SGHRS and YFSETQ. The CDR3 length is 12 residues. This CDR3 is CASKGGLREQFF. The CDR3 nucleotides read TGCGCCAGCAAAGGGGGATTGAGGGAGCAGTTCTTC.

This clonotype was seen ten or more times. The V and J genes are TRBV20-1 and TRBJ2-2; D not resolved. The germline V and J ends were trimmed by 1 base and 2 bases, with 8 bases remaining between them. The CDR3 is made up of 14 amino acids. CDR1 is DFQATT and CDR2 is SNEGSKA in the germline V gene (reference sequence). The CDR3 DNA reads TGCAGTGCTAGAGGACTGGAAAACACCGGGGAGCTGTTTTTT. Translation gives CSARGLENTGELFF.

This clonotype was observed at least ten times. An end of the junction differs from the germline gene, which may be a read error. The chain carries TRBV5-1 and TRBJ2-5, with a possible D match to TRBD2 (7 bases). Germline CDR1 SGHRS, CDR2 YFSETQ. The CDR3 covers 14 residues. The CDR3 reads CASSLGGGPETQYF. For the CDR3, the DNA is TGTGCCAGCAGCCTGGGAGGGGGGCCGGAGACCCAGTACTTC. The full variable domain, with the rest looked up from reference TRBV5-1 and TRBJ2-5, is KAGVTQTPRYLIKTRGQQVTLSCSPISGHRSVSWYQQTPGQGLQFLFEYFSETQRNKGNFPGRFSGRQFSNSRSEMNVSTLELGDSALYLCASSLGGGPETQYFGPGTRLLVL.

This clonotype was observed at least ten times. V is TRBV7-9 and J is TRBJ1-1; D is uncertain. V was shortened by 5 bases and J by 1 base, with 11 bases between the two germline ends. Looked up from germline, CDR1 is SEHNR and CDR2 is FQNEAQ (reference sequence). The CDR3 totals 14 residues. CDR3 DNA sequence: TGTGCCAGCAGCACCTACTCAGGGAACACTGAAGCTTTCTTT. Amino acid sequence: CASSTYSGNTEAFF.

This clonotype was seen a handful of times. The gene calls are TRBV20-1 and TRBJ1-6, with 7 bases that match TRBD1. Germline values: CDR1 DFQATT, CDR2 SNEGSKA (reference sequence). The CDR3 is 14 residues long. The V gene end was trimmed by 6 bases and the J gene end by 9 bases; junction bases not matched to a gene: 11. The CDR3 is CSATGPGGGSPLHF. The CDR3 bases are TGCAGTGCGACAGGCCCAGGGGGTGGTTCACCCCTCCACTTT.

In its sample, this clonotype was seen many times. The CDR3 region is CSARVGGDGYTF. The CDR3 region has the DNA TGCAGTGCTAGGGTTGGGGGTGATGGCTACACCTTC. The genes are TRBV20-1 and TRBJ1-2; D is perhaps TRBD1 (5 bases). Germline assignment: CDR1 DFQATT and CDR2 SNEGSKA (reference sequence). V was trimmed by 3 bases and J by 6 bases, leaving 11 bases between them. The CDR3 sequence is 12 residues long.

The chain recombines TRBV29-1 with TRBJ2-2; unclear D gene. Germline V gives CDR1 SQVTM, CDR2 ANQGSEA. CDR3 length equals 12 residues. The ends were cut back, 4 bases at V and 3 bases at J, with 6 bases in the middle. CDR3 protein: CSVVSYTGELFF. The CDR3 DNA sequence: TGCAGCGTTGTCAGTTACACCGGGGAGCTGTTTTTT.

The chain combines TRBV12-3 or TRBV12-4 with TRBJ2-5; no firm D call. The germline V and J ends were trimmed by 7 bases and 3 bases, with 15 bases remaining between them. The CDR3 spans 14 residues. The DNA for the CDR3 is TGTGCCAGCAAAGTATCGAACTGGGAAGAGACCCAGTACTTC. It encodes CASKVSNWEETQYF.

Ten or more counts support this clonotype. The CDR3 loop is CSAKGGLAGVLETDTQYF. The DNA of the CDR3 is TGCAGCGCAAAGGGGGGACTAGCGGGAGTCTTGGAAACAGATACGCAGTATTTT. The chain uses TRBV29-1 and TRBJ2-3, with 14 nucleotides matching TRBD2. V lost 7 bases, J lost 3 bases, and 15 bases stayed unmatched. The CDR3 is made up of 18 amino acids. Germline V gene lookup returns CDR1 SQVTM and CDR2 ANQGSEA.